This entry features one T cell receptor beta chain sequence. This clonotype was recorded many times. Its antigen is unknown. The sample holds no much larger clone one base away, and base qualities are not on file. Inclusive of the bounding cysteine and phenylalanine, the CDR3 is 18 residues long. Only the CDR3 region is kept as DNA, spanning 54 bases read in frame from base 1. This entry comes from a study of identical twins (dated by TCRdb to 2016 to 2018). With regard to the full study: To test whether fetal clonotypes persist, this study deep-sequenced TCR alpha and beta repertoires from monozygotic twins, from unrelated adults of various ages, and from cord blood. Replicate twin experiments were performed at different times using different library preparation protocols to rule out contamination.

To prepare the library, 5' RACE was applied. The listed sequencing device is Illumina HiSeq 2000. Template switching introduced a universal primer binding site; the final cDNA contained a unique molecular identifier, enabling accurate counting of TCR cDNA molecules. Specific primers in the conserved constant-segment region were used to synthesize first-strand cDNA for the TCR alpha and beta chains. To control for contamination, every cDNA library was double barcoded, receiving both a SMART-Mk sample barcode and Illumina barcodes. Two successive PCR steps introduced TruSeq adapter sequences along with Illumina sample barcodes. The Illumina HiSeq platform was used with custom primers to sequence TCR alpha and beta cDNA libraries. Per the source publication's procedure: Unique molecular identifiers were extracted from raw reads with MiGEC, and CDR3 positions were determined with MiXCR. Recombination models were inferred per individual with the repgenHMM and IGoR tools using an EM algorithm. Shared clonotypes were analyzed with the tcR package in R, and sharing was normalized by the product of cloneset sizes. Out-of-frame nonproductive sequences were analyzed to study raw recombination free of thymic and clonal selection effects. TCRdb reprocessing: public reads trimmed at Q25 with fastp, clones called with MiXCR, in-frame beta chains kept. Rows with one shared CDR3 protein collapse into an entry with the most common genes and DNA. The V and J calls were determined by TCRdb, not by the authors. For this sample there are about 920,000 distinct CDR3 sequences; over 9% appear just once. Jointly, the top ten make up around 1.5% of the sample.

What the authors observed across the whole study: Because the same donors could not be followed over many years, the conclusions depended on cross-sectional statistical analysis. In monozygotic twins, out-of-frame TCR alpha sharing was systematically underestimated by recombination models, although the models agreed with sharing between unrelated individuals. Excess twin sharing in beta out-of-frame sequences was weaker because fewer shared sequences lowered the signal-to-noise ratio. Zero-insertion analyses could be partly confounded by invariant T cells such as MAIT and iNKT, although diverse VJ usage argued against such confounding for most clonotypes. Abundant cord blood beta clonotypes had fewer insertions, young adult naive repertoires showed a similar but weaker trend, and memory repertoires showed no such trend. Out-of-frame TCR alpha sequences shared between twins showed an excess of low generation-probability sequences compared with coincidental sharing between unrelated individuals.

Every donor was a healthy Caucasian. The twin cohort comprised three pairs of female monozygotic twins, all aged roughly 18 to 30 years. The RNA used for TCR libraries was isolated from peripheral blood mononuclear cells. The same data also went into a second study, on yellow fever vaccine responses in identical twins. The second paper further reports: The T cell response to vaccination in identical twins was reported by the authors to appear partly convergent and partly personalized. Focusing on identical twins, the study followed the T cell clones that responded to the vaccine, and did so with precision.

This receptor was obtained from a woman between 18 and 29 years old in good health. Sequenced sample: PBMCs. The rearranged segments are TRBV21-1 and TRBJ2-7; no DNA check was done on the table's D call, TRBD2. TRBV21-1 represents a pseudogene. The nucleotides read TGTGCCAGCAGCAAAGATGGGGGCGGACTAGCGGGGAATTACGAGCAGTACTTC. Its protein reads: CASSKDGGGLAGNYEQYF.